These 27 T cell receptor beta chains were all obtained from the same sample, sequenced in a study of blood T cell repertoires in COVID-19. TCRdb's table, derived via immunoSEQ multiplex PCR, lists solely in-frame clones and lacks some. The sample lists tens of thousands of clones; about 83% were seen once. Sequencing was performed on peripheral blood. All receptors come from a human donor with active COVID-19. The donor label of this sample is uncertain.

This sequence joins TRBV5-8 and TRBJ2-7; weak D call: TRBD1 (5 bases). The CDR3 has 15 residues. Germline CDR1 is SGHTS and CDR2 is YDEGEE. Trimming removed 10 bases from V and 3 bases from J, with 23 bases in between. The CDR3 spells CAAQLGQGLLYEQYF. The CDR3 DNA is TGTGCCGCCCAACTCGGACAAGGCCTCCTCTACGAGCAGTACTTC.

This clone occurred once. CDR3 region: CASSVDRVSTDTQYF. The CDR3, as DNA: TGTGCCAGCAGCGTGGACAGGGTTAGCACAGATACGCAGTATTTT. This chain links TRBV7-9 with TRBJ2-3; 8 positions agree with TRBD1. Trimming at V came to 5 bases and at J to 0 bases, leaving 4 bases not matched to a gene. The germline CDR1 and CDR2 sequences are SEHNR and FQNEAQ (reference sequence). This CDR3 is built from 15 residues.

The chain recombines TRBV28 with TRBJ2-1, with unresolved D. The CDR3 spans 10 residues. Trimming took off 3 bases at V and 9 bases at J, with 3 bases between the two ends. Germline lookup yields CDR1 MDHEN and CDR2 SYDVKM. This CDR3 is CASSFREQFF. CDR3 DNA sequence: TGTGCCAGCAGTTTTCGTGAGCAGTTCTTC.

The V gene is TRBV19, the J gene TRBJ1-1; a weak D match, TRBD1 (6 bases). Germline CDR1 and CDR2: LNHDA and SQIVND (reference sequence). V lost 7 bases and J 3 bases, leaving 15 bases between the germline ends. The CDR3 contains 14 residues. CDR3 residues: CASNLYRADTEAFF. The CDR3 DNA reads TGTGCCAGTAACCTCTACAGGGCGGACACTGAAGCTTTCTTT.

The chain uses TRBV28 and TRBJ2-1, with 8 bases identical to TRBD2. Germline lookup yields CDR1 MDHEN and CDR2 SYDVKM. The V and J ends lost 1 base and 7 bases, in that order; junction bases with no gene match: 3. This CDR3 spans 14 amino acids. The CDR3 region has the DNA TGTGCCAGCAGTTTATCGGCTAGCGGGAATGAGCAGTTCTTC. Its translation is CASSLSASGNEQFF. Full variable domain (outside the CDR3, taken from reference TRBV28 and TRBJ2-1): DVKVTQSSRYLVKRTGEKVFLECVQDMDHENMFWYRQDPGLGLRLIYFSYDVKMKEKGDIPEGYSVSREKKERFSLILESASTNQTSMYLCASSLSASGNEQFFGPGTRLTVL.

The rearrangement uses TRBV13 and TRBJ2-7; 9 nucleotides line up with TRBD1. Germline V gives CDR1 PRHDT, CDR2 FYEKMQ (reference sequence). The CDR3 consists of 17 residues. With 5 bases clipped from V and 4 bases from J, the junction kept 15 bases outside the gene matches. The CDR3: CASSGWLVTGGGYEQYF. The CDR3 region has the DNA TGTGCCAGCAGCGGATGGCTCGTGACAGGGGGTGGTTACGAGCAGTACTTC.

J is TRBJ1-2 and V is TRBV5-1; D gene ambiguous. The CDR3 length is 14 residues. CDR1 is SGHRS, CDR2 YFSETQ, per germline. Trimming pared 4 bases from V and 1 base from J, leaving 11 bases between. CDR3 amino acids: CASSPRTYNYGYTF. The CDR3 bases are TGCGCCAGCAGCCCCCGTACCTATAACTATGGCTACACCTTC.

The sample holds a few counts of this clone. The chain's CDR3 is CASSPARGISYEQYF. The DNA for the CDR3 is TGTGCCAGCTCACCAGCCCGAGGAATTTCCTACGAGCAGTACTTC. V gene TRBV18 combines with J gene TRBJ2-7; D gene uncertain. The germline V and J ends were trimmed by 2 bases and 1 base, with 12 bases remaining between them. This CDR3 is 15 amino acids long. CDR1 KGHSH and CDR2 LQKENI come from the germline V gene.

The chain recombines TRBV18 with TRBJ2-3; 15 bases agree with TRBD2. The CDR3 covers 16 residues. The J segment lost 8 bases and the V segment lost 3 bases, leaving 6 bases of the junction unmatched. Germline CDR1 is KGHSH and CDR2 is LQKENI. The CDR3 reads CASSPEGLAGGTTQYF. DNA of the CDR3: TGTGCCAGCTCACCCGAGGGACTAGCGGGAGGTACTACGCAGTATTTT.

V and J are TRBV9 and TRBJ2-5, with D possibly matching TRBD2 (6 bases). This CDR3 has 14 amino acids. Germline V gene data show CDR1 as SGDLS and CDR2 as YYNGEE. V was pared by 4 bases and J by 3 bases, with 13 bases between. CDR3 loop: CASSSGLSKETQYF. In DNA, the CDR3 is TGTGCCAGCAGCTCGGGACTTTCCAAAGAGACCCAGTACTTC.

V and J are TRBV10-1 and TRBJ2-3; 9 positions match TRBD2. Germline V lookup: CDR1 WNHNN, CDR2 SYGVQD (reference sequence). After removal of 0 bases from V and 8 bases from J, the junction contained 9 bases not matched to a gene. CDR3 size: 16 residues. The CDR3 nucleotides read TGCGCCAGCAGTGAGTCTGCGGGGGGGCCCCCAGGTACGCAGTATTTT. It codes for CASSESAGGPPGTQYF.

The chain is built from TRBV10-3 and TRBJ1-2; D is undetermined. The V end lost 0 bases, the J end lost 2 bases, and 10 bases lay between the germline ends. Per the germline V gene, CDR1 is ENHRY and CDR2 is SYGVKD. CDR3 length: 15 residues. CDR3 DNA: TGTGCCATCAGTGAGTCGCGGGAGTCGAACTATGGCTACACCTTC. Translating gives CAISESRESNYGYTF.

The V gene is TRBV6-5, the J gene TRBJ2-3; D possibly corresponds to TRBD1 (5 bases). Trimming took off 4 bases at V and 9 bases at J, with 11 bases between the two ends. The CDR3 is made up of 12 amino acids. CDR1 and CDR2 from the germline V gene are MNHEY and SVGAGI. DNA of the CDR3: TGTGCCAGCAGTTTCAGCCAGGGCACGCAGTATTTT. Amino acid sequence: CASSFSQGTQYF.

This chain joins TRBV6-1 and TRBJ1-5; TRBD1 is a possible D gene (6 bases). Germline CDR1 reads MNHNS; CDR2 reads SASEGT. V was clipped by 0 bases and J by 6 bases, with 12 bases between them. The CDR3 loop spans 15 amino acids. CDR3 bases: TGTGCCAGCAGTGAAGCGACAGGAGGTAGTCAGCCCCAGCATTTT. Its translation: CASSEATGGSQPQHF.

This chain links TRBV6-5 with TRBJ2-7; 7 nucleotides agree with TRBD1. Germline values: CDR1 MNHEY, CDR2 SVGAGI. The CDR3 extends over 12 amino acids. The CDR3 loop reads CATSNRGYEQYF. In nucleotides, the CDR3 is TGTGCTACAAGCAACAGGGGTTACGAGCAGTACTTC.

CDR3 in DNA: TGCAGTGCTAGTCCCCTCTCAGACAACAATCAGCCCCAGCATTTT. Its protein product is CSASPLSDNNQPQHF. The rearrangement joins TRBV20-1 to TRBJ1-5; no firm D call. Germline V lookup: CDR1 DFQATT, CDR2 SNEGSKA (reference sequence). V lost 3 bases to trimming and J lost 3 bases, with 15 bases between them. The CDR3 is 15 residues long.

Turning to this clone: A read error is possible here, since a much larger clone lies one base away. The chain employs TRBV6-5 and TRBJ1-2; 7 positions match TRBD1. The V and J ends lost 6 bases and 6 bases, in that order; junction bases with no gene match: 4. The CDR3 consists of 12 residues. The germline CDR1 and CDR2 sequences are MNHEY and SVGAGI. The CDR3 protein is CASSPGGDGYTF. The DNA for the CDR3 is TGTGCCAGCAGCCCAGGGGGAGATGGCTACACCTTC.

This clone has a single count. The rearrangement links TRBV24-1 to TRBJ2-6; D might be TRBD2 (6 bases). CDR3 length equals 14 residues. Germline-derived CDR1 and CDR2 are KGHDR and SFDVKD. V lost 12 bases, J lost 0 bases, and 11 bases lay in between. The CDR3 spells CASKAGSGANVLTF. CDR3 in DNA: TGTGCCTCGAAAGCGGGCTCTGGGGCCAACGTCCTGACTTTC.

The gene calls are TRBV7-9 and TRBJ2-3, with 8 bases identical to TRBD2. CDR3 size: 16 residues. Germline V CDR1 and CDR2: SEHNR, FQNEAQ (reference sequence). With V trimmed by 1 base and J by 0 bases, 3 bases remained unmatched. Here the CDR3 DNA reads TGTGCCAGCAGCTTAGTTGCGGGAGGCAGCACAGATACGCAGTATTTT. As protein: CASSLVAGGSTDTQYF.

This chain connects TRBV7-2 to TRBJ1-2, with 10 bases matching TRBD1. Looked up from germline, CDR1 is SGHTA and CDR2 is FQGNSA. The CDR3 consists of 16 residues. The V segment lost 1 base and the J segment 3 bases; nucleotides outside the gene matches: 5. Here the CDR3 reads CASSLGTGGGDYGYTF. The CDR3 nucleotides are TGTGCCAGCAGCTTAGGGACAGGGGGTGGGGACTATGGCTACACCTTC.

The CDR3 DNA follows: TGCGCCAGCAGCCAGGATGGACAGGCAGATCAGCCCCAGCATTTT. Its protein product is CASSQDGQADQPQHF. The chain employs TRBV4-1 and TRBJ1-5, with 7 bases that match TRBD1. This CDR3 has 15 residues. The germline CDR1 and CDR2 sequences are MGHRA and YSYEKL. Germline trimming cut 3 bases from V and 5 bases from J; bases unmatched to any gene: 7.

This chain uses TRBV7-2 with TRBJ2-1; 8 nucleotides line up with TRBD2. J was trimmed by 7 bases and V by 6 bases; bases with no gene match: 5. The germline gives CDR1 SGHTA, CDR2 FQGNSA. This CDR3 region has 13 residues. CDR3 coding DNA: TGTGCCAGCAGGGGGGGACTAGGTAATGAGCAGTTCTTC. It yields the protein CASRGGLGNEQFF. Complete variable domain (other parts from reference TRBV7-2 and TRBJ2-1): GAGVSQSPSNKVTEKGKDVELRCDPISGHTALYWYRQSLGQGLEFLIYFQGNSAPDKSGLPSDRFSAERTGGSVSTLTIQRTQQEDSAVYLCASRGGLGNEQFFGPGTRLTVL.

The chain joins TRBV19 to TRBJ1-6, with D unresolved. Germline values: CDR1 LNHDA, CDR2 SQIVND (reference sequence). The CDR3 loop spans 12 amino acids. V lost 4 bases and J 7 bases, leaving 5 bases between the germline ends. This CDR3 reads CASSTQNSPLHF. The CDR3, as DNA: TGTGCCAGTAGTACGCAGAATTCACCCCTCCACTTT.

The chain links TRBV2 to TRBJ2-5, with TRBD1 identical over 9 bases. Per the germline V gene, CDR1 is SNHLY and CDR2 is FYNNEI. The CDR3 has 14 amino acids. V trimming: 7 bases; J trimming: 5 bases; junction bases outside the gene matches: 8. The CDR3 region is CASNPGQGTETQYF. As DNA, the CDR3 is TGTGCCAGCAACCCGGGACAGGGTACGGAGACCCAGTACTTC.

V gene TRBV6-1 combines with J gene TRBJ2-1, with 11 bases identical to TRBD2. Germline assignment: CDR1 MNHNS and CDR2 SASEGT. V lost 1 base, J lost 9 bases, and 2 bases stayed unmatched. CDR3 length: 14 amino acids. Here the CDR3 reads CASSEGLAGGEQFF. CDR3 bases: TGTGCCAGCAGTGAAGGGCTAGCGGGGGGTGAGCAGTTCTTC.

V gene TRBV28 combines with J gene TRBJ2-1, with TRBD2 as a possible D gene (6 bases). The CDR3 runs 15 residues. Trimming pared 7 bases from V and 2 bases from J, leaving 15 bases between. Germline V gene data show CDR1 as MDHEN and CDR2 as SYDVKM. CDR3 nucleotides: TGTGCCAGCACCCCCCCCCGCGGGACCTACAATGAGCAGTTCTTC. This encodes CASTPPRGTYNEQFF.

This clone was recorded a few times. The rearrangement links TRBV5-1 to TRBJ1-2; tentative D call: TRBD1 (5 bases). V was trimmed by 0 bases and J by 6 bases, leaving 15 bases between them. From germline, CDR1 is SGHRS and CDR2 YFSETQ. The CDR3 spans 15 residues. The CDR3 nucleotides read TGCGCCAGCAGCTTGGACAGGATTATGTCCGATGGCTACACCTTC. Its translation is CASSLDRIMSDGYTF. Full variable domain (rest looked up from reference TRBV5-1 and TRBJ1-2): KAGVTQTPRYLIKTRGQQVTLSCSPISGHRSVSWYQQTPGQGLQFLFEYFSETQRNKGNFPGRFSGRQFSNSRSEMNVSTLELGDSALYLCASSLDRIMSDGYTFGSGTRLTVV.